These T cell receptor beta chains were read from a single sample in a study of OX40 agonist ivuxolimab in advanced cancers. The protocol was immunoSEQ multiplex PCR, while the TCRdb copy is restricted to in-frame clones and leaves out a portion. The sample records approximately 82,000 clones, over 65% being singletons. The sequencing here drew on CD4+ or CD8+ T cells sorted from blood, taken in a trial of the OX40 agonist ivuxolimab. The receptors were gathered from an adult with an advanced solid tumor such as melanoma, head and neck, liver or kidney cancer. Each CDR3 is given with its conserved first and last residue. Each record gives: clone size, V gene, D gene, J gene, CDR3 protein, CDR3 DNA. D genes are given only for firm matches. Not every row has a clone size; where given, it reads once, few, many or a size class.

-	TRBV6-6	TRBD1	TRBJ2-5	CASGIGQVETQYF	TGTGCCAGCGGGATAGGACAGGTAGAGACCCAGTACTTC
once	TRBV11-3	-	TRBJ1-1	CASRFSGSTEAFF	TGTGCCAGCAGGTTTTCAGGATCCACTGAAGCTTTCTTT
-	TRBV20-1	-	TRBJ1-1	CSARGPTEAFF	TGCAGTGCTAGAGGACCCACTGAAGCTTTCTTT
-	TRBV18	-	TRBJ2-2	CASSPGRGTGELFF	TGTGCCAGCTCACCCGGAAGGGGTACCGGGGAGCTGTTTTTT
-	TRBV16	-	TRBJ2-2	CASSPREAGELFF	TGTGCCAGCAGCCCCAGGGAAGCCGGGGAGCTGTTTTTT
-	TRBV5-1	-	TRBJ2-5	CASTLTGHTSNTQETQYF	TGCGCCAGCACATTGACGGGACACACATCGAACACCCAAGAGACCCAGTACTTC
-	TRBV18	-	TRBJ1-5	CASSPSPGTDQPQHF	TGTGCCAGCTCACCATCTCCGGGGACCGATCAGCCCCAGCATTTT
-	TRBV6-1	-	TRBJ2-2	CASTLWDTVAGELFF	TGTGCCAGCACCCTGTGGGACACCGTTGCGGGGGAGCTGTTTTTT
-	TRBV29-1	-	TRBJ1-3	CSVQSGNTIYF	TGCAGCGTTCAATCTGGAAACACCATATATTTT
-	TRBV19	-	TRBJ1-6	CASSSRLDYNSPLHF	TGTGCCAGTAGTTCCAGATTAGACTATAATTCACCCCTCCACTTT
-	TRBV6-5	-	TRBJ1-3	CASSYSVQGSGNTIYF	TGTGCCAGCAGTTACTCGGTTCAGGGTTCTGGAAACACCATATATTTT
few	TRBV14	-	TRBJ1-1	CASRRQVNTEAFF	TGTGCCAGCAGACGCCAAGTCAACACTGAAGCTTTCTTT
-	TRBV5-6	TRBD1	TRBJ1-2	CASSRGTAANYGYTF	TGTGCCAGCAGCAGGGGGACAGCAGCTAACTATGGCTACACCTTC
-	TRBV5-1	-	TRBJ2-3	CASSLRGTYTDTQYF	TGCGCCAGCAGCTTGAGGGGTACCTACACAGATACGCAGTATTTT
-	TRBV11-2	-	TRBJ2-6	CASSSRGVGANVLTF	TGTGCCAGCAGCTCCCGCGGGGTAGGGGCCAACGTCCTGACTTTC
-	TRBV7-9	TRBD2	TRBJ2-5	CAGSGGVGVGQETQYF	TGTGCCGGTAGCGGGGGTGTAGGAGTCGGCCAAGAGACCCAGTACTTC
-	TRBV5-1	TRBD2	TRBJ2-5	CASSLASGTTLETQYF	TGCGCCAGCAGCTTGGCCAGCGGGACTACTCTCGAGACCCAGTACTTC
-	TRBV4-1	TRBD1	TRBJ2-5	CASSQGGQGPETQYF	TGCGCCAGCAGCCAAGGGGGACAGGGACCAGAGACCCAGTACTTC
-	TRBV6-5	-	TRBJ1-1	CASTETGGRRTEAFF	TGTGCCAGCACCGAAACGGGGGGCCGAAGGACTGAAGCTTTCTTT
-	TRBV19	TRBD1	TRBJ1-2	CASSPPGQGRYYGYTF	TGTGCCAGTAGTCCGCCTGGACAGGGAAGGTACTATGGCTACACCTTC
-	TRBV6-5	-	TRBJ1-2	CASSYSKALSWGYTF	TGTGCCAGCAGTTACTCGAAAGCCCTCTCCTGGGGCTACACCTTC
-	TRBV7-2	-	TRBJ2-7	CASSFPGSQRGFEQYF	TGTGCCAGCAGCTTCCCGGGCAGCCAGAGGGGATTCGAGCAGTACTTC
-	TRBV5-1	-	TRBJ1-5	CASSLGDGQRPQHF	TGCGCCAGCAGCCTGGGGGACGGACAGAGGCCCCAGCATTTT
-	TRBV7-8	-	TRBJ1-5	CASSLASAGRGPQHF	TGTGCCAGCAGCTTAGCATCGGCAGGTCGGGGGCCCCAGCATTTT
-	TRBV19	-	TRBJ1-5	CASSGTGTPNQPQHF	TGTGCCAGTAGTGGGACCGGGACACCAAATCAGCCCCAGCATTTT
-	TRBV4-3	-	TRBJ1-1	CASRRRMNTEAFF	TGCGCCAGCAGGCGACGGATGAACACTGAAGCTTTCTTT
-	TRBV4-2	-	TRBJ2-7	CASSQDQLVSYEQYF	TGTGCCAGCAGCCAAGATCAGTTAGTCTCCTACGAGCAGTACTTC
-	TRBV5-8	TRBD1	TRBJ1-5	CASNPGQNSNQPQHF	TGTGCCAGCAACCCGGGACAGAATAGCAATCAGCCCCAGCATTTT
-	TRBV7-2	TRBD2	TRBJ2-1	CASRNSGGPYNEQFF	TGTGCCAGCAGGAATAGCGGGGGGCCCTACAATGAGCAGTTCTTC
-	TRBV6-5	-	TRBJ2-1	CASRDSGTGYNEQFF	TGTGCCAGCAGGGATTCCGGGACCGGCTACAATGAGCAGTTCTTC
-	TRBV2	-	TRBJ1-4	CASSGVTTNEKLFF	TGTGCCAGCAGCGGTGTTACAACTAATGAAAAACTGTTTTTT
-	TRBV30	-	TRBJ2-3	CAWSLQGGGGTQYF	TGTGCCTGGAGCCTACAGGGTGGCGGAGGTACGCAGTATTTT
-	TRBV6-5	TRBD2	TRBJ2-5	CASSYSGGEGQETQYF	TGTGCCAGCAGTTACTCAGGCGGGGAGGGGCAGGAGACCCAGTACTTC
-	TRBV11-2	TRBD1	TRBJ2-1	CASSLGTGTYNEQFF	TGTGCCAGCAGCTTAGGGACAGGGACATACAATGAGCAGTTCTTC
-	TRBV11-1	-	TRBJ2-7	CASSLQGTEQYF	TGTGCCAGCAGCTTACAAGGAACTGAGCAGTACTTC
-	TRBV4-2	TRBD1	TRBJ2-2	CASSQVPGQGAVGELFF	TGTGCCAGCAGCCAGGTACCGGGACAGGGGGCAGTCGGGGAGCTGTTTTTT
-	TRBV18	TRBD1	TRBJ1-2	CASSPRTGVGGYTF	TGTGCCAGCTCACCGAGGACAGGAGTCGGGGGCTACACCTTC
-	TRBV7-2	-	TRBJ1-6	CASSLFRGADSPLHF	TGTGCCAGCAGCTTATTCCGGGGAGCCGACTCACCCCTCCACTTT
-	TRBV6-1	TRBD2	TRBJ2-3	CASSEPSGSTDTQYF	TGTGCCAGCAGTGAACCTAGCGGTAGCACAGATACGCAGTATTTT
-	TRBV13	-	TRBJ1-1	CASSFNRGRATFF	TGTGCCAGCAGCTTTAATCGGGGCAGGGCGACTTTCTTT
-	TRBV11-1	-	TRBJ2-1	CASSGVGDEQFF	TGTGCCAGCAGCGGGGTAGGGGATGAGCAGTTCTTC
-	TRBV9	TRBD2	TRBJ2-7	CASSASGGRGYEQYF	TGTGCCAGCAGCGCCTCGGGGGGGCGGGGCTACGAGCAGTACTTC
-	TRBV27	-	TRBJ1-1	CASSLFRGTEAFF	TGTGCCAGCAGTTTATTCCGGGGTACTGAAGCTTTCTTT
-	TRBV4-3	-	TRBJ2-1	CASSQARALREQFF	TGCGCCAGCAGCCAAGCCAGGGCCCTCAGGGAGCAGTTCTTC
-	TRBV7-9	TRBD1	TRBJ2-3	CASSPGQGRPDTQYF	TGTGCCAGCAGTCCGGGACAGGGAAGGCCAGATACGCAGTATTTT
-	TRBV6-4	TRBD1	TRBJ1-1	CASRPQGATEAFF	TGTGCCAGCAGGCCTCAGGGGGCCACTGAAGCTTTCTTT
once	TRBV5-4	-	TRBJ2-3	CASSFGRLTDTQYF	TGTGCCAGCAGCTTCGGACGCCTCACAGATACGCAGTATTTT
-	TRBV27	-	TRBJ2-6	CASSLSGYGANVLTF	TGTGCCAGCAGTTTATCAGGGTATGGGGCCAACGTCCTGACTTTC
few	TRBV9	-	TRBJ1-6	CASSVIPYNSPLHF	TGTGCCAGCAGCGTAATTCCTTATAATTCACCCCTCCACTTT
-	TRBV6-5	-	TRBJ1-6	CASSYSGGENSPLHF	TGTGCCAGCAGTTACTCGGGGGGAGAGAATTCACCCCTCCACTTT
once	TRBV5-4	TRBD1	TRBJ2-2	CATLEYRGSTGELFF	TGTGCCACCCTCGAATACAGGGGGTCCACCGGGGAGCTGTTTTTT
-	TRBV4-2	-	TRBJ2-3	CASGRGAGTDTQYF	TGTGCCAGCGGCCGGGGGGCGGGCACAGATACGCAGTATTTT
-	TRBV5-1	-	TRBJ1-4	CASSLGGGDEKLFF	TGCGCCAGCAGCTTGGGAGGGGGAGATGAAAAACTGTTTTTT
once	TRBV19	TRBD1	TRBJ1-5	CASSIAGTGSNQPQHF	TGTGCCAGTAGTATAGCCGGGACAGGGAGCAATCAGCCCCAGCATTTT
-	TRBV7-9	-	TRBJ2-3	CASSLAGTGSTDTQYF	TGTGCCAGCAGCCTGGCGGGAACGGGAAGCACAGATACGCAGTATTTT
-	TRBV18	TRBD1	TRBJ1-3	CASSPRDRGTGNTIYF	TGTGCCAGCTCACCGCGCGACAGGGGAACTGGAAACACCATATATTTT
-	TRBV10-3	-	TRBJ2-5	CAISRSDRQETQYF	TGTGCCATCAGCCGCAGCGACAGGCAAGAGACCCAGTACTTC
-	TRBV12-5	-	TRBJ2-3	CASGLEELTQYF	TGTGCTAGTGGTTTGGAAGAACTCACGCAGTATTTT
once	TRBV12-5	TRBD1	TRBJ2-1	CASGPGQGAYEQFF	TGTGCTAGTGGTCCGGGACAGGGGGCCTATGAGCAGTTCTTC
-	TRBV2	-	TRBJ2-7	CASSEQRRQYF	TGTGCCAGCAGTGAACAGCGCAGGCAGTACTTC